This entry lists 30 T cell receptor beta chains sequenced from one sample in a study of cytomegalovirus exposure and HLA in healthy donors. Sequencing used immunoSEQ multiplex PCR; TCRdb keeps in-frame clones, though not all of them. The table has 71,000 or so clones, about 94% seen once. Sequenced sample: PBMCs. Source of these receptors: a man aged 18 to 35 in good health and CMV-seropositive.

This chain joins TRBV12-1 and TRBJ2-3; TRBD1 is taken as the D call from the table, unchecked against the DNA. TRBV12-1 is assigned pseudogene status. This CDR3 is 15 amino acids long. CDR3 residues: CASSLEDRSTDTQYF. DNA of the CDR3: TGTGCCAGCAGCCTTGAGGACAGGTCCACAGATACGCAGTATTTT.

The V and J genes are TRBV30 and TRBJ2-5; TRBD1 matches at 10 bases. Germline V gene sequence: CDR1 GTSNPN, CDR2 SVGIG (reference sequence). This CDR3 comprises 13 residues. Trimming removed 5 bases from V and 5 bases from J; junction bases left unmatched: 5. CDR3 amino acids: CAWDRGRRETQYF. The CDR3 nucleotides read TGTGCCTGGGACAGGGGGCGCAGGGAGACCCAGTACTTC.

This clone appeared a single time. This rearrangement joins TRBV15 to TRBJ2-3, with D perhaps matching TRBD1 (5 bases). Trimming took 1 base from V and 3 from J, leaving 11 bases between them. CDR3 size: 15 residues. Germline V gives CDR1 LNHNV, CDR2 YYDKDF (reference sequence). This CDR3 is CATSRGWQGTDTQYF. CDR3 DNA: TGTGCCACCAGCAGAGGCTGGCAGGGAACAGATACGCAGTATTTT.

The chain recombines TRBV29-1 with TRBJ1-2, with a tentative D call TRBD1 (6 bases). Germline values: CDR1 SQVTM, CDR2 ANQGSEA. Trimming stripped 3 bases from V and 4 bases from J, with 12 bases between. The CDR3 covers 13 residues. Written as DNA, the CDR3 is TGCAGCGTTGAGGACGGACAGAGCTATGGCTACACCTTC. It yields the protein CSVEDGQSYGYTF.

The chain has TRBV28 and TRBJ2-5; TRBD2 is a possible D gene (6 bases). The CDR3 extends over 13 amino acids. Trimming left V 3 bases short and J 1 base short, with 6 bases between. The germline CDR1 and CDR2 sequences are MDHEN and SYDVKM. Here the CDR3 reads CASSLGGQETQYF. The CDR3 DNA is TGTGCCAGCAGTTTGGGGGGCCAAGAGACCCAGTACTTC.

This chain joins TRBV5-1 and TRBJ2-7; D is perhaps TRBD2 (6 bases). This CDR3 has 16 amino acids. V dropped 0 bases and J dropped 3 bases, with 16 bases sitting between them. From germline, CDR1 is SGHRS and CDR2 YFSETQ. The CDR3 protein is CASSLGPGLTSYEQYF. CDR3 coding DNA: TGCGCCAGCAGCTTGGGGCCAGGGTTGACTAGCTACGAGCAGTACTTC.

This clone was recorded once. The chain carries TRBV6-5 and TRBJ2-7; D may be TRBD2 (7 bases). The germline CDR1 and CDR2 sequences are MNHEY and SVGAGI. Trimming left V 5 bases short and J 3 bases short, with 17 bases between. This CDR3 region has 15 residues. CDR3 protein: CASSPRGDIGYEQYF. The DNA for the CDR3 is TGTGCCAGCAGTCCTCGGGGGGACATCGGCTACGAGCAGTACTTC.

The table lists this clone with a count of one. Germline is not matched at one junction end, which may reflect a read error. Written as DNA, the CDR3 is TGTGCCTGGAGTGTACGCCTGGAGGGGCCCTCCTTT. Amino acids: CAWSVRLEGPSF. The chain couples TRBV30 to TRBJ1-4; a weak D match, TRBD1 (5 bases). CDR3 length equals 12 residues. Germline V gene sequence: CDR1 GTSNPN, CDR2 SVGIG (reference sequence).

V gene TRBV18 combines with J gene TRBJ2-7, with 11 bases identical to TRBD1. The V gene end was trimmed by 1 base and the J gene end by 7 bases; junction bases not matched to a gene: 6. This CDR3 has 15 amino acids. Germline-derived CDR1 and CDR2 are KGHSH and LQKENI. DNA for the CDR3: TGTGCCAGCTCACCACTCGGACAGGGGGCCGTTGAGCAGTACTTC. It encodes CASSPLGQGAVEQYF.

The chain joins TRBV19 to TRBJ2-1; the D gene is possibly TRBD2 (6 bases). CDR1 and CDR2 (germline): LNHDA, SQIVND (reference sequence). V was pared by 4 bases and J by 6 bases, with 16 bases between. The CDR3 consists of 15 residues. CDR3 protein: CASSTHSSVRNEQFF. The CDR3, as DNA: TGTGCCAGTAGTACCCATTCTAGCGTCCGCAATGAGCAGTTCTTC.

This sequence joins TRBV30 and TRBJ2-1; 8 bases fit TRBD1. This CDR3 is 14 amino acids long. Germline V gene sequence: CDR1 GTSNPN, CDR2 SVGIG (reference sequence). With 2 bases clipped from V and 7 bases from J, the junction kept 7 bases outside the gene matches. CDR3 nucleotide sequence: TGTGCCTGGAGTAAGGGACAGGAGAGGAATGAGCAGTTCTTC. It is translated as CAWSKGQERNEQFF.

The rearrangement uses TRBV7-3 and TRBJ1-1; D call uncertain. Germline CDR1 SGHTA, CDR2 FQGTGA. This CDR3 contains 13 residues. Trimming pared 5 bases from V and 1 base from J, leaving 8 bases between. CDR3 loop: CASSPVRNTEAFF. The CDR3 nucleotides read TGTGCCAGCAGCCCCGTCCGGAACACTGAAGCTTTCTTT.

The chain uses TRBV27 and TRBJ1-4, with a weak D call TRBD1 (6 bases). The V end was cut by 6 bases, the J end by 8 bases, with 22 bases between. CDR1 and CDR2 from the germline V gene are MNHEY and SMNVEV (reference sequence). The CDR3 is made up of 16 amino acids. The DNA of the CDR3 is TGTGCCAGCAGAGGGGTGTCAACAGGGATACAGGAAAAACTGTTTTTT. This sequence encodes CASRGVSTGIQEKLFF.

V usage is TRBV5-6 and J usage is TRBJ2-3; TRBD1 might be the D (6 bases). The CDR3 spans 14 residues. V was shortened by 4 bases and J by 3 bases, with 12 bases between the two germline ends. From germline, CDR1 is SGHDT and CDR2 YYEEEE. The CDR3 DNA is TGTGCCAGCAGCAAAATACAGGGAACAGATACGCAGTATTTT. Its protein is CASSKIQGTDTQYF.

The chain combines TRBV5-6 with TRBJ1-1, with 7 positions matching TRBD1. The trim removed 2 bases at V and 1 base at J, leaving 5 bases unmatched. Germline CDR1 reads SGHDT; CDR2 reads YYEEEE. CDR3 length: 15 amino acids. The CDR3 sequence: CASSFGGGTNTEAFF. The DNA for the CDR3 is TGTGCCAGCAGCTTTGGAGGGGGCACGAACACTGAAGCTTTCTTT. Combining the CDR3 with reference TRBV5-6 and TRBJ1-1 gives the whole variable domain DAGVTQSPTHLIKTRGQQVTLRCSPKSGHDTVSWYQQALGQGPQFIFQYYEEEERQRGNFPDRFSGHQFPNYSSELNVNALLLGDSALYLCASSFGGGTNTEAFFGQGTRLTVV.

V and J are TRBV6-1 and TRBJ1-1; 7 bases line up with TRBD1. Trimming cost V 5 bases and J 5 bases; bases outside gene matches: 11. Germline assignment: CDR1 MNHNS and CDR2 SASEGT. The CDR3 is 15 residues long. CDR3 loop: CASSLTTGKGTEAFF. For the CDR3, the DNA is TGTGCCAGCAGTCTAACGACAGGGAAAGGAACTGAAGCTTTCTTT.

The gene calls are TRBV19 and TRBJ2-1, with 7 positions matching TRBD1. The CDR3 sequence is 11 residues long. Germline lookup yields CDR1 LNHDA and CDR2 SQIVND (reference sequence). V dropped 8 bases and J dropped 10; count of bases not matched to a gene: 5. For the CDR3, the DNA is TGTGCCAGTTCGGGACAGAGCGAGCAGTTCTTC. Its protein product is CASSGQSEQFF.

The chain joins TRBV4-2 to TRBJ2-7; D is unresolved. The CDR3 extends over 14 amino acids. CDR1 is LGHNA and CDR2 is YNFKEQ in the germline V gene. Trimming removed 0 bases at V and 1 base at J, with 7 bases between. The CDR3 region has the DNA TGTGCCAGCAGCCAAGACTCCTTATCCTACGAGCAGTACTTC. Translating gives CASSQDSLSYEQYF.

This clone occurred once. The gene calls are TRBV6-5 and TRBJ2-6; the D gene is possibly TRBD1 (6 bases). V was shortened by 5 bases and J by 2 bases, with 10 bases between the two germline ends. The germline gives CDR1 MNHEY, CDR2 SVGAGI. CDR3 length equals 15 residues. The CDR3 loop is CASSLSGAGANVLTF. The DNA for the CDR3 is TGTGCCAGCAGTCTATCAGGGGCTGGGGCCAACGTCCTGACTTTC.

The gene calls are TRBV5-5 and TRBJ1-3; unclear D gene. Germline V gives CDR1 SGHKS, CDR2 YYEKEE (reference sequence). This CDR3 is 14 amino acids long. V was cut by 0 bases and J by 4 bases, with 8 bases left in between. CDR3 in amino acids: CASSLAGTGNTIYF. The CDR3 bases are TGTGCCAGCAGCTTGGCAGGTACCGGAAACACCATATATTTT.

The chain recombines TRBV6-6 with TRBJ2-5, with 9 bases fitting TRBD2. The germline V gene encodes CDR1 MNHNY and CDR2 SVGAGI (reference sequence). V trimming: 2 bases; J trimming: 6 bases; junction bases outside the gene matches: 10. The CDR3 is 16 residues long. The CDR3: CASSYRASGTVKTQYF. As DNA, the CDR3 is TGTGCCAGCAGTTACCGGGCTAGCGGGACGGTCAAGACCCAGTACTTC.

This clone came up once. This sequence joins TRBV6-1 and TRBJ1-5, with a tentative D call TRBD1 (5 bases). Per the germline V gene, CDR1 is MNHNS and CDR2 is SASEGT. With 4 bases removed from V and 0 bases from J, the gap between germline ends came to 19 bases. CDR3 length equals 18 residues. CDR3 sequence: CASSAGRGGVYSNQPQHF. As DNA, the CDR3 is TGTGCCAGCAGTGCCGGACGGGGGGGGGTATATAGCAATCAGCCCCAGCATTTT.

The chain uses TRBV28 and TRBJ2-3; 9 bases are a match to TRBD2. Trimming cost V 6 bases and J 2 bases; bases outside gene matches: 6. The germline V gene has CDR1 MDHEN and CDR2 SYDVKM. The CDR3 spans 15 residues. CDR3 residues: CASSPGTSPTDTQYF. CDR3 nucleotide sequence: TGTGCCAGCAGCCCCGGGACTAGCCCCACAGATACGCAGTATTTT.

CDR3 amino acids: CASSHSTSGGYNEQFF. The CDR3 nucleotides read TGCGCCAGCAGTCACTCTACTAGCGGGGGTTACAATGAGCAGTTCTTC. This chain links TRBV23-1 with TRBJ2-1; 11 nucleotides align to TRBD2. TRBV23-1 qualifies as an ORF whose function is uncertain. This CDR3 has 16 amino acids. Germline trimming cut 3 bases from V and 4 bases from J; bases unmatched to any gene: 5.

This clone appeared once. V and J are TRBV7-2 and TRBJ1-4, with 7 positions matching TRBD1. The germline V gene has CDR1 SGHTA and CDR2 FQGNSA. V was pared by 5 bases and J by 14 bases, with 14 bases of the junction left unmatched. CDR3 length: 14 amino acids. CDR3 sequence (DNA): TGTGCCAGCAGCCCGATAGGGGGCGCGGTCCCCCTGTTTTTT. Protein sequence: CASSPIGGAVPLFF.

The V gene is TRBV18, the J gene TRBJ2-7, with 10 bases matching TRBD1. CDR3 size: 18 residues. Germline V gene lookup returns CDR1 KGHSH and CDR2 LQKENI. V gave up 5 bases and J gave up 3 bases; unmatched junction bases: 16. In nucleotides, the CDR3 is TGTGCCAGCTCATCCTCAATTCCGAAGACAGGGGGCCACTACGAGCAGTACTTC. Amino acids: CASSSSIPKTGGHYEQYF.

Written as DNA, the CDR3 is TGTGCCAGCTCACCACCGACAGGACGGGACATTCAGTACTTC. It specifies CASSPPTGRDIQYF. The chain is built from TRBV18 and TRBJ2-4; D might be TRBD1 (6 bases). This CDR3 comprises 14 residues. Per the germline V gene, CDR1 is KGHSH and CDR2 is LQKENI. The V end lost 0 bases, the J end lost 8 bases, and 11 bases lay between the germline ends. The complete variable domain, with remaining parts taken from reference TRBV18 and TRBJ2-4, reads NAGVMQNPRHLVRRRGQEARLRCSPMKGHSHVYWYRQLPEEGLKFMVYLQKENIIDESGMPKERFSAEFPKEGPSILRIQQVVRGDSAAYFCASSPPTGRDIQYFGAGTRLSVL.

V and J are TRBV11-2 and TRBJ2-6; 12 bases line up with TRBD1. Germline CDR1 is SGHAT and CDR2 is FQNNGV. The CDR3 is 17 amino acids. With 4 bases clipped from V and 2 bases from J, the junction kept 3 bases outside the gene matches. CDR3 amino acids: CASSSGTGGAGANVLTF. The CDR3 coding sequence is TGTGCCAGCAGCTCCGGGACAGGGGGCGCTGGGGCCAACGTCCTGACTTTC.

V and J are TRBV29-1 and TRBJ2-7, with D tentatively TRBD1 (7 bases). Trimming pared 6 bases from V and 3 bases from J, leaving 15 bases between. Germline assignment: CDR1 SQVTM and CDR2 ANQGSEA. The CDR3 totals 13 residues. The CDR3 DNA follows: TGCAGCGTACCGGAGGGGGCGGGCTACGAGCAGTACTTC. Protein sequence: CSVPEGAGYEQYF.

The chain carries TRBV27 and TRBJ2-7; D might be TRBD2 (5 bases). The germline V and J ends were trimmed by 1 base and 2 bases, with 12 bases remaining between them. CDR1 and CDR2 from the germline V gene are MNHEY and SMNVEV (reference sequence). There are 15 residues in the CDR3. The CDR3 here is CASSLYGVATYEQYF. CDR3 nucleotides: TGTGCCAGCAGTTTATACGGGGTCGCGACCTACGAGCAGTACTTC.